One and the same sample provided the 30 T cell receptor beta chains below, sequenced in a study of blood T cell repertoires in COVID-19. The data were produced by immunoSEQ multiplex PCR, yet TCRdb's version contains in-frame clones alone and is incomplete. The table records 330,000 or so clones, 88% of them present only once. Sequencing used PBMCs or T cells enriched from blood (not recorded which). These receptors originate from a man under 40 who had recovered from COVID-19.

A few counts support this clone. The rearrangement uses TRBV5-4 and TRBJ2-2; D uncertain. CDR3 length equals 14 residues. Trimming took 0 bases from V and 4 from J, leaving 7 bases between them. Germline V gives CDR1 SGHNT, CDR2 YYREEE (reference sequence). CDR3 residues: CASSLGGSTGELFF. As DNA, the CDR3 is TGTGCCAGCAGCTTGGGTGGCTCCACCGGGGAGCTGTTTTTT.

The rearrangement links TRBV7-3 to TRBJ2-5, with D unclear. The V end was cut by 2 bases, the J end by 2 bases, with 6 bases between. This CDR3 has 13 amino acids. From germline, CDR1 is SGHTA and CDR2 FQGTGA. CDR3 DNA sequence: TGTGCCAGCAGCTTACTGGCTCAAGAGACCCAGTACTTC. Protein product: CASSLLAQETQYF.

The chain employs TRBV27 and TRBJ2-7; 11 nucleotides align to TRBD1. Germline CDR1 is MNHEY and CDR2 is SMNVEV (reference sequence). With 4 bases clipped from V and 0 bases from J, the junction kept 5 bases outside the gene matches. The CDR3 covers 16 residues. The CDR3 region is CASSSRDRGSSYEQYF. The CDR3 DNA reads TGTGCCAGCAGTTCCCGGGACAGGGGGTCCTCCTACGAGCAGTACTTC.

This clone was seen only once. V and J are TRBV29-1 and TRBJ1-2, with 7 bases lining up with TRBD1. CDR3 length equals 12 residues. With V trimmed by 8 bases and J by 7 bases, 10 bases remained unmatched. Germline V gene data show CDR1 as SQVTM and CDR2 as ANQGSEA. CDR3 in amino acids: CSIRGQSAGYTF. The DNA of the CDR3 is TGCAGCATTAGGGGGCAGTCGGCTGGCTACACCTTC.

CDR3 in amino acids: CASSLELFQAGGMETQYF. The CDR3 coding sequence is TGTGCCAGCAGCTTAGAGTTATTTCAGGCAGGGGGGATGGAGACCCAGTACTTC. The chain couples TRBV7-9 to TRBJ2-5; D is perhaps TRBD1 (7 bases). The CDR3 consists of 18 residues. The V gene lost 1 base and the J gene lost 5 bases, with 23 bases spanning the gap. Germline assignment: CDR1 SEHNR and CDR2 FQNEAQ (reference sequence).

The chain carries TRBV5-1 and TRBJ1-3; TRBD1 matches 12 bases. The CDR3 totals 16 residues. After removal of 4 bases from V and 4 bases from J, the junction contained 6 bases not matched to a gene. CDR1 is SGHRS and CDR2 is YFSETQ in the germline V gene. CDR3 in DNA: TGCGCCAGCAGCCGCTGGGACAGGGGGCCCGGAAACACCATATATTTT. It yields the protein CASSRWDRGPGNTIYF.

The rearrangement uses TRBV18 and TRBJ2-5, with D uncertain. CDR1 and CDR2 (germline): KGHSH, LQKENI. This CDR3 contains 12 residues. V was clipped by 3 bases and J by 5 bases, with 7 bases between them. The CDR3 DNA reads as TGTGCCAGCTCACCTACGGAGGAGACCCAGTACTTC. Amino acids: CASSPTEETQYF.

V gene TRBV6-5 combines with J gene TRBJ1-2; D not certain. From germline, CDR1 is MNHEY and CDR2 SVGAGI. V was cut by 6 bases and J by 2 bases, with 7 bases left in between. CDR3 length: 12 amino acids. The CDR3 DNA sequence: TGTGCCAGCAGCGTCGAGAACTATGGCTACACCTTC. Translating gives CASSVENYGYTF.

The chain links TRBV5-6 to TRBJ2-1, with 10 bases aligning to TRBD2. The CDR3 is made up of 14 amino acids. V lost 3 bases, J lost 8 bases, and 5 bases stayed unmatched. Germline CDR1 is SGHDT and CDR2 is YYEEEE. DNA for the CDR3: TGTGCCAGCAGCTCGGGACTAGCGACGCATGAGCAGTTCTTC. It yields the protein CASSSGLATHEQFF.

V usage is TRBV28 and J usage is TRBJ1-6, with TRBD1 identical over 12 bases. This CDR3 contains 15 residues. V dropped 5 bases and J dropped 9; count of bases not matched to a gene: 5. CDR1 and CDR2 from the germline V gene are MDHEN and SYDVKM. CDR3 protein: CASSTGQGAGSPLHF. The CDR3 DNA is TGTGCCAGCAGTACGGGACAGGGGGCCGGTTCACCCCTCCACTTT.

V gene TRBV11-2 combines with J gene TRBJ1-1; perhaps TRBD1 as D (5 bases). The CDR3 spans 14 residues. Germline CDR1 SGHAT, CDR2 FQNNGV. The V end lost 7 bases, the J end lost 1 base, and 13 bases lay between the germline ends. CDR3 sequence: CASTRRDSNTEAFF. CDR3 bases: TGTGCCAGCACCCGCAGGGATTCGAACACTGAAGCTTTCTTT.

CDR3 sequence reads: CASSQGGTGIFQPQHF. As DNA, the CDR3 is TGTGCCAGCAGCCAAGGGGGGACAGGGATCTTTCAGCCCCAGCATTTT. This sequence joins TRBV3-1 (or the pseudogene TRBV3-2) and TRBJ1-5; TRBD1 matches 9 bases. Germline trimming cut 1 base from V and 6 bases from J; bases unmatched to any gene: 7. This CDR3 has 16 residues. CDR1 is LGHDT, CDR2 YNNKEL, per germline (reference sequence).

This sequence joins TRBV19 and TRBJ1-5; TRBD1 agrees at 9 bases. The germline gives CDR1 LNHDA, CDR2 SQIVND (reference sequence). V lost 10 bases, J lost 2 bases, and 6 bases stayed unmatched. The CDR3 is made up of 14 amino acids. The CDR3 sequence: CATQRDRGNQPQHF. CDR3 DNA: TGTGCCACCCAGAGGGACAGGGGCAATCAGCCCCAGCATTTT.

This chain links TRBV5-1 with TRBJ2-3; 7 nucleotides align to TRBD1. The germline V gene encodes CDR1 SGHRS and CDR2 YFSETQ. The V gene end was trimmed by 3 bases and the J gene end by 0 bases; junction bases not matched to a gene: 7. The CDR3 length is 16 residues. This CDR3 reads CASSSWTGQSTDTQYF. The CDR3 bases are TGCGCCAGCAGCTCCTGGACAGGCCAGAGCACAGATACGCAGTATTTT.

The V gene is TRBV2, the J gene TRBJ2-1; 10 bases match TRBD2. The CDR3 is made up of 14 amino acids. CDR1 is SNHLY and CDR2 is FYNNEI in the germline V gene. V was pared by 10 bases and J by 4 bases, with 7 bases of the junction left unmatched. The CDR3 reads CATVAGGGYNEQFF. The CDR3 DNA is TGTGCCACCGTAGCGGGGGGAGGATACAATGAGCAGTTCTTC.

The rearrangement joins TRBV3-1 (or the pseudogene TRBV3-2) to TRBJ1-1, with no clear D. CDR1 and CDR2 from the germline V gene are LGHDT and YNNKEL (reference sequence). The germline V and J ends were trimmed by 5 bases and 5 bases, with 12 bases remaining between them. The CDR3 sequence is 13 residues long. This CDR3 is CASSLARGTEAFF. CDR3 sequence (DNA): TGTGCCAGCAGCTTAGCTCGTGGGACTGAAGCTTTCTTT.

This clone appeared once. The V gene is TRBV30, the J gene TRBJ2-5; possibly TRBD2 for D (7 bases). This CDR3 spans 15 amino acids. V was clipped by 3 bases and J by 5 bases, with 19 bases between them. Germline loops: CDR1 GTSNPN, CDR2 SVGIG (reference sequence). The CDR3 here is CAWRARGGLEETQYF. CDR3 in DNA: TGTGCCTGGAGGGCGCGCGGGGGCCTGGAGGAGACCCAGTACTTC.

The V and J genes are TRBV5-1 and TRBJ1-5; D unresolved. CDR3 size: 15 residues. Deletions cut 0 bases from V and 3 bases from J, with 10 bases between. Germline loops: CDR1 SGHRS, CDR2 YFSETQ. The DNA for the CDR3 is TGCGCCAGCAGCTTGGTCTCCGGGGTCAATCAGCCCCAGCATTTT. It codes for CASSLVSGVNQPQHF.

This chain connects TRBV9 to TRBJ2-5; the D gene is possibly TRBD1 (5 bases). The CDR3 length is 13 residues. Trimming took 3 bases from V and 5 from J, leaving 11 bases between them. The germline gives CDR1 SGDLS, CDR2 YYNGEE. CDR3 sequence (DNA): TGTGCCAGCAGCGCAGGGCCTTCGGAGACCCAGTACTTC. This translates into CASSAGPSETQYF.

This sequence joins TRBV12-3 or TRBV12-4 and TRBJ2-5; 7 bases match TRBD1. V shed 3 bases, J shed 5 bases, and the junction held 3 bases outside the gene matches. The CDR3 totals 13 residues. The chain's CDR3 is CASSFIQGETQYF. The CDR3 region has the DNA TGTGCCAGCAGTTTTATACAGGGGGAGACCCAGTACTTC.

V and J are TRBV4-2 and TRBJ2-3; perhaps TRBD1 as D (5 bases). Germline-derived CDR1 and CDR2 are LGHNA and YNFKEQ. V was cut by 0 bases and J by 2 bases, with 9 bases left in between. The CDR3 totals 15 residues. The DNA of the CDR3 is TGTGCCAGCAGCCAAGACGGCAGGGCCACAGATACGCAGTATTTT. As protein: CASSQDGRATDTQYF.

CDR3 protein: CASSYGLADSYNEQFF. CDR3 in DNA: TGTGCCAGCAGCTATGGACTAGCGGACTCCTACAATGAGCAGTTCTTC. The chain employs TRBV7-8 and TRBJ2-1, with TRBD2 identical over 10 bases. The CDR3 runs to 16 residues. The germline V gene has CDR1 SGHVS and CDR2 FQNEAQ. With V trimmed by 4 bases and J by 0 bases, 3 bases remained unmatched. Full variable domain (outside the CDR3, taken from reference TRBV7-8 and TRBJ2-1): GAGVSQSPRYKVAKRGQDVALRCDPISGHVSLFWYQQALGQGPEFLTYFQNEAQLDKSGLPSDRFFAERPEGSVSTLKIQRTQQEDSAVYLCASSYGLADSYNEQFFGPGTRLTVL.

The chain recombines TRBV19 with TRBJ2-6, with a weak D call TRBD2 (7 bases). Trimming removed 0 bases from V and 0 bases from J, with 9 bases in between. This CDR3 has 17 amino acids. Germline V gives CDR1 LNHDA, CDR2 SQIVND (reference sequence). Here the CDR3 DNA reads TGTGCCAGTAGTATAGAGCGGGGGCCCTCTGGGGCCAACGTCCTGACTTTC. Protein product: CASSIERGPSGANVLTF.

The rearrangement joins TRBV2 to TRBJ2-3; D might be TRBD1 (5 bases). V was clipped by 4 bases and J by 8 bases, with 16 bases between them. Germline-derived CDR1 and CDR2 are SNHLY and FYNNEI. CDR3 length equals 14 residues. CDR3 amino acids: CASSVRTKGVTQYF. DNA of the CDR3: TGTGCCAGCAGTGTTCGTACCAAAGGGGTTACGCAGTATTTT.

V is TRBV30 and J is TRBJ1-1, with a weak D call TRBD1 (5 bases). CDR3 length: 12 residues. V lost 0 bases and J 4 bases, leaving 6 bases between the germline ends. In germline, CDR1 is GTSNPN, CDR2 SVGIG (reference sequence). The CDR3 nucleotides read TGTGCCTGGAGTGTGGGGGGCACTGAAGCTTTCTTT. Its protein product is CAWSVGGTEAFF. The entire variable domain, with the rest obtained from reference TRBV30 and TRBJ1-1, is as follows: SQTIHQWPATLVQPVGSPLSLECTVEGTSNPNLYWYRQAAGRGLQLLFYSVGIGQISSEVPQNLSASRPQDRQFILSSKKLLLSDSGFYLCAWSVGGTEAFFGQGTRLTVV.

The V call is TRBV6-5, the J call TRBJ2-7; D perhaps matches TRBD2 (6 bases). Trimming removed 6 bases from V and 2 bases from J, with 11 bases in between. Germline V gene sequence: CDR1 MNHEY, CDR2 SVGAGI. The CDR3 is 13 amino acids. This CDR3 reads CASRRDSTYEQYF. In DNA form, the CDR3 reads TGTGCCAGCAGAAGGGACTCCACCTACGAGCAGTACTTC.

In its sample, this clone was seen a few times. This chain connects TRBV5-6 to TRBJ1-4, with 7 nucleotides matching TRBD1. V lost 4 bases and J lost 4; bases outside the gene matches: 10. Germline lookup yields CDR1 SGHDT and CDR2 YYEEEE. This CDR3 is built from 16 residues. The CDR3 coding sequence is TGTGCCAGCAGCCCCTGGACAGGCGGAGGTAATGAAAAACTGTTTTTT. Its translation is CASSPWTGGGNEKLFF.

The chain carries TRBV28 and TRBJ2-1; tentatively, D is TRBD1 (5 bases). Trimming shortened V by 6 bases and J by 12 bases, and 15 bases separated the two germline ends. Germline V gene data show CDR1 as MDHEN and CDR2 as SYDVKM. There are 12 residues in the CDR3. DNA for the CDR3: TGTGCCAGCAGCTCAGGGCCTCCCCTGCAGTTCTTC. Its translation: CASSSGPPLQFF.

V is TRBV5-1 and J is TRBJ1-1; 12 nucleotides agree with TRBD1. V gave up 4 bases and J gave up 7 bases; unmatched junction bases: 8. Per germline, CDR1 SGHRS and CDR2 YFSETQ. This CDR3 comprises 15 residues. CDR3 sequence (DNA): TGCGCCAGCAGCGTCCACGGGACAGGGGGCGATGAAGCTTTCTTT. This sequence encodes CASSVHGTGGDEAFF.

The chain links TRBV7-9 to TRBJ2-2, with D hard to call. CDR3 length: 12 residues. Looked up from germline, CDR1 is SEHNR and CDR2 is FQNEAQ (reference sequence). V gave up 5 bases and J gave up 2 bases, with 3 bases separating them. CDR3 in DNA: TGTGCCAGCAGCCGTAACACCGGGGAGCTGTTTTTT. Protein product: CASSRNTGELFF.